The rows below give T cell receptor beta chains drawn from one sample of a study of spatial heterogeneity in lung cancer. TCRdb analysed the 5' RACE reads with MiXCR anew, one entry per CDR3 protein. There are approximately 56,000 distinct CDR3 sequences in the sample; under 8% occur only once, and around 38% lies in the top ten. The sample here was PBMCs, taken at follow-up. The source of these receptors is a female donor with early-stage non-small cell lung cancer. CDR3s include the opening cysteine and the closing phenylalanine or tryptophan. A D gene is named only where the DNA matches it firmly. Size is stated for part of the rows, as once, few or many counts, or as a class when the clone is expanded.

d_call	clone_size	v_call	j_call	cdr3_aa	cdr3_nt
TRBD2	few	TRBV4-1	TRBJ2-3	CASSPLAAGGTDTQYF	TGCGCCAGCAGCCCTCTTGCAGCGGGGGGCACAGATACGCAGTATTTT
.	.	TRBV4-1	TRBJ1-4	CASSQDPAPGKLFF	TGCGCCAGCAGCCAAGACCCGGCCCCGGGAAAACTGTTTTTT
TRBD1	.	TRBV29-1	TRBJ2-2	CSGGQGNTGELFF	TGCAGTGGAGGACAGGGAAACACCGGGGAGCTGTTTTTT
.	.	TRBV14	TRBJ2-7	CASSQLHYEQYF	TGTGCCAGCAGCCAACTGCACTACGAGCAGTACTTC
.	many	TRBV5-1	TRBJ1-1	CASSLAQLNTEAFF	TGCGCCAGCAGCTTGGCGCAGCTGAACACTGAAGCTTTCTTT
.	few	TRBV4-1	TRBJ2-3	CASSQALTDTQYF	TGCGCCAGCAGCCAAGCCCTTACAGATACGCAGTATTTT
.	few	TRBV7-6	TRBJ2-2	CASSTLGGGTGELFF	TGTGCCAGCAGCACATTAGGAGGAGGCACCGGGGAGCTGTTTTTT
TRBD2	many	TRBV20-1	TRBJ2-4	CSATSGGAAAKNIQYF	TGCAGTGCTACTAGCGGGGGGGCCGCTGCCAAAAACATTCAGTACTTC
.	.	TRBV2	TRBJ2-1	CASRADSSYNEQFF	TGTGCCAGCCGAGCGGACAGCTCCTACAATGAGCAGTTCTTC
TRBD1	.	TRBV6-5	TRBJ1-2	CASSPRQGGGLYGYTF	TGTGCCAGCAGTCCCCGACAGGGCGGCGGCCTCTATGGCTACACCTTC
TRBD1	few	TRBV7-2	TRBJ2-5	CASRPRAAGTGEETQYF	TGTGCCAGCAGACCCCGGGCAGCCGGGACAGGGGAAGAGACCCAGTACTTC
TRBD2	.	TRBV6-1	TRBJ2-3	CASSKLSGGGTDTQYF	TGTGCCAGCAGTAAGCTTAGCGGGGGGGGGACAGATACGCAGTATTTT
TRBD1	many	TRBV15	TRBJ1-3	CATSRVGQGNTIYF	TGTGCCACCAGCAGAGTGGGACAGGGAAACACCATATATTTT
TRBD1	many	TRBV19	TRBJ2-1	CASSTGQGAGNEQFF	TGTGCCAGTAGTACAGGACAGGGGGCCGGCAATGAGCAGTTCTTC
TRBD1	.	TRBV18	TRBJ2-7	CASSPRDRAVYEQYF	TGTGCCAGCTCACCACGGGACAGGGCAGTCTACGAGCAGTACTTC
TRBD2	few	TRBV12-3/TRBV12-4	TRBJ2-3	CASSQSLAGGLDTQYF	TGTGCCAGCAGCCAGTCACTAGCGGGGGGATTGGATACGCAGTATTTT
.	few	TRBV7-3	TRBJ2-3	CASSLIGPPSSDTQYF	TGTGCCAGCAGCTTAATCGGACCGCCGAGTTCGGATACGCAGTATTTT